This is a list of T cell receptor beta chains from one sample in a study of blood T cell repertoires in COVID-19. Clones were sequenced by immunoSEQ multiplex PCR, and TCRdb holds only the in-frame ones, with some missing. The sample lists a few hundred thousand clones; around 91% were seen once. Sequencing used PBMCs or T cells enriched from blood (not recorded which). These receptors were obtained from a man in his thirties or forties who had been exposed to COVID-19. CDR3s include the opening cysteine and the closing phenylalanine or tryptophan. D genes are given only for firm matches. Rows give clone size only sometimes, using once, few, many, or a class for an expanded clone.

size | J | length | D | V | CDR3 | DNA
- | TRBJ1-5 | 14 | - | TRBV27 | CASSFPGSNQPQHF | TGTGCCAGCAGTTTCCCGGGTAGCAATCAGCCCCAGCATTTT
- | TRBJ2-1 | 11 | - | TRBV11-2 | CASSYGDEQFF | TGTGCCAGCAGCTACGGGGATGAGCAGTTCTTC
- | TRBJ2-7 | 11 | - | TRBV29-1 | CSGLRVGEQYF | TGCAGCGGTCTCAGGGTTGGCGAGCAGTACTTC
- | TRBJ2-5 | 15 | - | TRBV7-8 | CASSPVRRGRETQYF | TGTGCCAGCAGCCCAGTCAGGAGGGGGCGGGAGACCCAGTACTTC
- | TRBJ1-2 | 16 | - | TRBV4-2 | CASSQDWTTPFYGYTF | TGTGCCAGCAGCCAAGATTGGACAACGCCATTTTATGGCTACACCTTC
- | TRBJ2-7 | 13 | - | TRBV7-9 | CASSTEIAYEQYF | TGTGCCAGCAGTACAGAGATAGCCTACGAGCAGTACTTC
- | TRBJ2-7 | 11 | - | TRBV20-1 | CSAQDFYEQYF | TGCAGTGCCCAGGACTTTTACGAGCAGTACTTC
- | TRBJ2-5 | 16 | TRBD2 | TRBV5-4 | CASSLWLAGGGETQYF | TGTGCCAGCAGCTTGTGGCTAGCGGGCGGGGGTGAGACCCAGTACTTC
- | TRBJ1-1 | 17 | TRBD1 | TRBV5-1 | CASSFAGQSLGNTEAFF | TGCGCCAGCAGCTTCGCGGGACAGTCCCTGGGGAACACTGAAGCTTTCTTT
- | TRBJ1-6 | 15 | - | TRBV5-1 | CASSLEVGGNSPLHF | TGCGCCAGCAGCTTGGAAGTAGGGGGAAATTCACCCCTCCACTTT
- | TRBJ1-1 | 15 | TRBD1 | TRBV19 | CASTPGGLGGAEAFF | TGTGCCAGTACCCCAGGGGGACTCGGAGGGGCTGAAGCTTTCTTT
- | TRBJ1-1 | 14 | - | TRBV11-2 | CASSLGWRDSEAFF | TGTGCCAGCAGCTTGGGATGGAGGGACTCTGAAGCTTTCTTT
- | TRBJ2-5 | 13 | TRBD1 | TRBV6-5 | CASSEDRVETQYF | TGTGCCAGCAGCGAGGACAGGGTAGAGACCCAGTACTTC
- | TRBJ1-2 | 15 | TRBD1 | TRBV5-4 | CASSPGTGDFVSYTF | TGTGCCAGCAGTCCTGGGACAGGGGATTTTGTGAGCTACACCTTC
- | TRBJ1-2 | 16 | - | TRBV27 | CASSLGRTRGGYGYTF | TGTGCCAGCAGTTTGGGCCGAACCCGGGGAGGCTATGGCTACACCTTC
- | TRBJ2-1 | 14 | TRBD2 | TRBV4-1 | CASSQGTRGGEQFF | TGCGCCAGCAGCCAAGGGACTAGAGGAGGCGAGCAGTTCTTC
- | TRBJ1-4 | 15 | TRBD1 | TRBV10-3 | CAISSGQEGNEKLFF | TGTGCCATCAGTTCCGGACAGGAGGGTAATGAAAAACTGTTTTTT
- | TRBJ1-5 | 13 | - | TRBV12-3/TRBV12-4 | CASTPSGNQPQHF | TGTGCCAGCACGCCGTCGGGCAATCAGCCCCAGCATTTT
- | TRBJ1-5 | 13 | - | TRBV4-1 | CASSQAQQQPQHF | TGCGCCAGCAGCCAAGCCCAACAACAGCCCCAGCATTTT
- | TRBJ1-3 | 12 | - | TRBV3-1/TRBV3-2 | CASSQVSTTIYF | TGTGCCAGCAGCCAAGTGTCAACTACCATATATTTT
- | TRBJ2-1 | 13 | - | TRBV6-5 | CATGTPKYNEQFF | TGTGCCACCGGGACTCCTAAGTACAATGAGCAGTTCTTC
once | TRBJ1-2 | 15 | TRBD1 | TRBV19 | CASSTTFTGTGGYTF | TGTGCCAGTAGTACGACTTTTACCGGGACAGGGGGCTACACCTTC
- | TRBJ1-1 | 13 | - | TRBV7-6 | CASSSTRRGEAFF | TGTGCCAGCAGCTCCACGCGGCGAGGTGAAGCTTTCTTT
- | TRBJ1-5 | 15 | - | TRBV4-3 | CASSHEHKGDQPQHF | TGCGCCAGCAGCCACGAGCATAAGGGGGATCAGCCCCAGCATTTT
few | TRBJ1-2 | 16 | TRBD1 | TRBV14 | CASSQRTMGQGAGYTF | TGTGCCAGCAGCCAAAGGACAATGGGACAGGGGGCTGGCTACACCTTC
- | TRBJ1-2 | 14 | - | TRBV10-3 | CAISESEGVYGYTF | TGTGCCATCAGTGAGTCGGAGGGTGTCTATGGCTACACCTTC
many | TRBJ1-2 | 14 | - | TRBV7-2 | CAREDGFPNYGYTF | TGTGCCAGAGAGGATGGGTTCCCTAACTATGGCTACACCTTC
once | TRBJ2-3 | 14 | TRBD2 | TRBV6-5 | CASLSGGATDTQYF | TGTGCCAGCCTTAGCGGGGGGGCGACAGATACGCAGTATTTT
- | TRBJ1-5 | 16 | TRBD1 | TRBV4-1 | CASFLVGTGRNQPQHF | TGCGCCAGTTTCTTAGTGGGGACAGGGCGCAATCAGCCCCAGCATTTT
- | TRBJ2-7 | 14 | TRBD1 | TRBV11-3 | CASSWDRTSYEQYF | TGTGCCAGCAGCTGGGACAGAACCTCCTACGAGCAGTACTTC
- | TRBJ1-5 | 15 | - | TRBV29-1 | CSVQLRRKGDQPQHF | TGCAGCGTCCAGTTAAGGAGGAAGGGGGATCAGCCCCAGCATTTT
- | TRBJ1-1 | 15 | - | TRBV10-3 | CAISETGSRDTEAFF | TGTGCCATCAGTGAAACAGGCTCCAGGGACACTGAAGCTTTCTTT
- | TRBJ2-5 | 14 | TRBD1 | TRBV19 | CASNGRTGRETQYF | TGTGCCAGCAACGGTCGGACAGGTAGGGAGACCCAGTACTTC
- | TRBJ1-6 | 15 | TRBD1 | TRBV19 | CASSIGRTGNSPLHF | TGTGCCAGTAGTATCGGTAGGACAGGAAATTCACCCCTCCACTTT
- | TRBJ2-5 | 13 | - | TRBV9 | CASSVGQQETQYF | TGTGCCAGCAGCGTAGGGCAGCAAGAGACCCAGTACTTC
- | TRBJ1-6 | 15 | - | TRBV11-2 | CASSAPQGARSPLHF | TGTGCCAGCAGCGCACCACAGGGAGCTCGTTCACCCCTCCACTTT
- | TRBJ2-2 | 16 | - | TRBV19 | CASSPAGRRATGELFF | TGTGCCAGTAGCCCGGCGGGGAGGAGGGCCACCGGGGAGCTGTTTTTT
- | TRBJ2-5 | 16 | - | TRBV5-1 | CASSPQVPTGEGTQYF | TGCGCCAGCAGCCCACAAGTCCCGACAGGGGAGGGGACCCAGTACTTC
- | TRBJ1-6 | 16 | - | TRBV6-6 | CASSQNGQKNNSPLHF | TGTGCCAGCAGCCAGAACGGACAGAAGAATAATTCACCCCTCCACTTT
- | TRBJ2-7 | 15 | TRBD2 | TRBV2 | CASTPEVLAGYEQYF | TGTGCCAGCACCCCCGAGGTCCTAGCGGGTTACGAGCAGTACTTC
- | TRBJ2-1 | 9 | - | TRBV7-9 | CASSSGQFF | TGTGCCAGCAGCTCCGGGCAGTTCTTC
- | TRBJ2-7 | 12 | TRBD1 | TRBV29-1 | CSVRTGSYEQYF | TGCAGCGTAAGGACAGGGAGCTACGAGCAGTACTTC
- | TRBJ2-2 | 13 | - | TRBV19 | CASSIGRAGELFF | TGTGCCAGTAGTATAGGTCGTGCCGGGGAGCTGTTTTTT
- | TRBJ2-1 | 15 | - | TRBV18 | CASSPSRPTNNEQFF | TGTGCCAGCTCACCTTCGCGACCAACTAACAATGAGCAGTTCTTC